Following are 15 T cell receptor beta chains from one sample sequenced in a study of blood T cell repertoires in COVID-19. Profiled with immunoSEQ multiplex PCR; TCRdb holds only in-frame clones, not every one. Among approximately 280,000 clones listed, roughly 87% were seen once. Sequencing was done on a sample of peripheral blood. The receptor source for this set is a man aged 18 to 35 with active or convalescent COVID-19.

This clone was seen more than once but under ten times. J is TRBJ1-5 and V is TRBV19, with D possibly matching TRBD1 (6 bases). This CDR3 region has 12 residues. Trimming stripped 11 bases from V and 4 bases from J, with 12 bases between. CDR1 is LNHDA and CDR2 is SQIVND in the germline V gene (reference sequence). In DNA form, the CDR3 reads TGTGCCTCGGGACACCGAAATCAGCCCCAGCATTTT. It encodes CASGHRNQPQHF.

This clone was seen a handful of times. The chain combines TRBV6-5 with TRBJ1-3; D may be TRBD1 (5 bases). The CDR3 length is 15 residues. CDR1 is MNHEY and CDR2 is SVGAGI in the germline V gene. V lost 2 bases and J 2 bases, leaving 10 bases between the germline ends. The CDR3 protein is CASSYSPGPGNTIYF. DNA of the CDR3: TGTGCCAGCAGTTACAGTCCAGGGCCTGGAAACACCATATATTTT.

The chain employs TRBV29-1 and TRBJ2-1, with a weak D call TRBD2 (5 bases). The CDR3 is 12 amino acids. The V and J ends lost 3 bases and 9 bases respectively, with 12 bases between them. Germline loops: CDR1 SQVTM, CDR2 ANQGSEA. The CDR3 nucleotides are TGCAGCGTTGATACTCTAGCTGCTGAGCAGTTCTTC. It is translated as CSVDTLAAEQFF.

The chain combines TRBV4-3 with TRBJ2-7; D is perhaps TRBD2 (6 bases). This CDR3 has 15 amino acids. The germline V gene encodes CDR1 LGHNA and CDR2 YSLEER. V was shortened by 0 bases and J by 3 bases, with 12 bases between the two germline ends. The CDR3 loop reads CASSQELAISYEQYF. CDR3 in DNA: TGCGCCAGCAGCCAAGAACTAGCAATCAGCTACGAGCAGTACTTC.

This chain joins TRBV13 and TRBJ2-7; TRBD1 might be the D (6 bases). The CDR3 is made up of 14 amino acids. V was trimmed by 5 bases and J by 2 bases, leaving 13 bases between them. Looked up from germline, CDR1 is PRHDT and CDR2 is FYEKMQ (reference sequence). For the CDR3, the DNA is TGTGCCAGCAGCATTCAGGGGTTACCCTACGAGCAGTACTTC. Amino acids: CASSIQGLPYEQYF.

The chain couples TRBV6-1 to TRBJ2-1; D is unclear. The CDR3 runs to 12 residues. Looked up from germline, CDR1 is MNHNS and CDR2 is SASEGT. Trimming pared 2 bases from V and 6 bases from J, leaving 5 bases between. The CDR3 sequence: CASSEFSNEQFF. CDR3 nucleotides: TGTGCCAGCAGTGAATTCAGCAATGAGCAGTTCTTC.

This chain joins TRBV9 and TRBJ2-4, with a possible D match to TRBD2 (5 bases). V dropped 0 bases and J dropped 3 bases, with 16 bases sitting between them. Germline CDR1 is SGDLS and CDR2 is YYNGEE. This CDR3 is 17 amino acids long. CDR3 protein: CASSVDRGNEDKNIQYF. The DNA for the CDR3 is TGTGCCAGCAGCGTAGATCGAGGGAACGAAGACAAAAACATTCAGTACTTC.

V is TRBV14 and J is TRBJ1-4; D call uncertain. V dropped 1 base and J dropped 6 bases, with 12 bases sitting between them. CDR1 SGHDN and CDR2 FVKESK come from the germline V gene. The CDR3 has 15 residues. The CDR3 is CASSQVRGSYEKLFF. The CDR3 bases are TGTGCCAGCAGCCAAGTCCGGGGAAGTTATGAAAAACTGTTTTTT.

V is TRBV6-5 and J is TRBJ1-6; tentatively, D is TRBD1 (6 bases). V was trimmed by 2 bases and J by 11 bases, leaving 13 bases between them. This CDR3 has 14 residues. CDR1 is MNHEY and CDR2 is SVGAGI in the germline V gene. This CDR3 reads CASSYIGGAAPLHF. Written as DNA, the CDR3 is TGTGCCAGCAGTTACATCGGGGGGGCGGCACCCCTCCACTTT.

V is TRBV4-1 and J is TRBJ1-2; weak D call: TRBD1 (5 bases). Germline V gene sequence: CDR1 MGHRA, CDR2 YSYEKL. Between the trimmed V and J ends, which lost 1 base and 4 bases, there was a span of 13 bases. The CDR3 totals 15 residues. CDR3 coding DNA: TGCGCCAGCAGCCAAGTGGTTACAGGCCTCTATGGCTACACCTTC. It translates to CASSQVVTGLYGYTF.

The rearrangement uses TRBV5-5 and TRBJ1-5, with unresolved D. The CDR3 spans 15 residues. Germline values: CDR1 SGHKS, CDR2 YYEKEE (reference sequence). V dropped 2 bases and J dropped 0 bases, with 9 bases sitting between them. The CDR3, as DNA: TGTGCCAGCAGCTTTGGGCAGGATAGCAATCAGCCCCAGCATTTT. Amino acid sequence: CASSFGQDSNQPQHF.

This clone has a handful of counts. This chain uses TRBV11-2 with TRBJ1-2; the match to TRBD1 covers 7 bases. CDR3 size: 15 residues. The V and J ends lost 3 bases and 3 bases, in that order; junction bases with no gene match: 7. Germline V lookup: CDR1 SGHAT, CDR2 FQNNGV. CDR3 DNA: TGTGCCAGCAGCTTTGGGATGGGACAGCACTATGGCTACACCTTC. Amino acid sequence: CASSFGMGQHYGYTF.

The CDR3 reads CASRQEALYGYTF. DNA for the CDR3: TGTGCCAGCAGACAGGAAGCCCTCTATGGCTACACCTTC. V and J are TRBV2 and TRBJ1-2, with a weak D call TRBD1 (5 bases). The CDR3 spans 13 residues. Germline lookup yields CDR1 SNHLY and CDR2 FYNNEI. Trimming cost V 6 bases and J 4 bases, with 12 bases left between them.

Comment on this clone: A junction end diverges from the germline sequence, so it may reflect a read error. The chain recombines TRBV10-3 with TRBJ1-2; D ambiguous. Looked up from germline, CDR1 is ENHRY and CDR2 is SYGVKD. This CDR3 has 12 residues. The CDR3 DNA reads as TGTGCCATCAGTAAGTCGGCGGATGGCTACACCTTC. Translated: CAISKSADGYTF.

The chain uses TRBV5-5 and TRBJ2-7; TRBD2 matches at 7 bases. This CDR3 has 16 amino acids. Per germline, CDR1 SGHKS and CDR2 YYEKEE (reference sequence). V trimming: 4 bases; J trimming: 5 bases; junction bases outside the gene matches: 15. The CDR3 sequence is CASSGSGTPDRHEQYF. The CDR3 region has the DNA TGTGCCAGCAGCGGAAGCGGGACCCCAGATAGACACGAGCAGTACTTC.